A selection of T cell receptor beta chains follows, all from one sample in a study of shared clonotypes between healthy human individuals. Some clones are missing from TCRdb's copy, which holds only in-frame ones; the method was immunoSEQ multiplex PCR. The sample lists over a million clones; around 78% were seen once. The sequenced material came from memory CD4+ T cells from PBMCs. The source is a man between 18 and 29 years old in good health. Some clones in this sample may be carry-over from other donors' samples. Each CDR3 is given with its conserved first and last residue. D genes are given only for firm matches. Some rows have no size entry. The others give once, few or many, or a class for an expanded clone.

TRBJ1-1 TRBV5-1 NA TRBD1 TGCGCCAGCAGCTGGGACAGGTTGAACACTGAAGCTTTCTTT CASSWDRLNTEAFF
TRBJ2-2 TRBV7-3 NA NA TGTGCCAGCAGCTTCATTACAGGGGGGGAGCTGTTTTTT CASSFITGGELFF
TRBJ2-2 TRBV6-5 NA TRBD1 TGTGCCAGCAGTTACGAAACAGGGGGAATCAGCGGGGAGCTGTTTTTT CASSYETGGISGELFF
TRBJ1-1 TRBV7-9 NA NA TGTGCCAGCAGGCAACGGGGTCCCACTGAAGCTTTCTTT CASRQRGPTEAFF
TRBJ1-1 TRBV11-3 few NA TGTGCCAGCAGCTTAGATAGGGGGACTGAAGCTTTCTTT CASSLDRGTEAFF
TRBJ1-4 TRBV7-2 NA NA TGTGCCAGCAGCTTAGAGGGGCGGAAGGGGAATGAAAAACTGTTTTTT CASSLEGRKGNEKLFF
TRBJ2-1 TRBV6-1 once TRBD2 TGTGCCAGCAGGGGCGGGACTAGCGGACACAATGAGCAGTTCTTC CASRGGTSGHNEQFF
TRBJ1-3 TRBV5-1 NA NA TGCGCCAGCAGCCCCGGGCTCTCTGGAAACACCATATATTTT CASSPGLSGNTIYF
TRBJ2-5 TRBV7-2 NA TRBD2 TGTGCCAGCTTCCGGGTAGCGGGAGAGACCCAGTACTTC CASFRVAGETQYF
TRBJ2-2 TRBV28 few NA TGTGCCAGCAGTGCCGCACTAGGGAACACCGGGGAGCTGTTTTTT CASSAALGNTGELFF
TRBJ1-2 TRBV19 NA TRBD1 TGTGCCAGTACCCCCCGGACAGGGAACGGCTACACCTTC CASTPRTGNGYTF
TRBJ2-7 TRBV11-2 NA TRBD2 TGTGCCAGCAGCCCCACGCAGCGGGAGTTTCTCTACGAGCAGTACTTC CASSPTQREFLYEQYF
TRBJ2-1 TRBV7-9 NA NA TGTGCCAGCAGTGCGCCTGGGGCAGCGGCCAATGAGCAGTTCTTC CASSAPGAAANEQFF
TRBJ1-3 TRBV28 NA NA TGTGCCAGCAGCCTGTCACAGGCTGGGGGAAACACCATATATTTT CASSLSQAGGNTIYF
TRBJ2-3 TRBV5-1 NA NA TGCGCCAGCAGCTTGGCCTCGAGGGCAGATACGCAGTATTTT CASSLASRADTQYF
TRBJ1-2 TRBV20-1 NA NA TGCAGTGCTAGGCCCTCGGGAGGCTACACCTTC CSARPSGGYTF
TRBJ2-3 TRBV18 once TRBD2 TGTGCCAGCTCACCCGTAGCGGGAATCACAGATACGCAGTATTTT CASSPVAGITDTQYF
TRBJ2-2 TRBV28 NA TRBD2 TGTGCCAGCAGTGAAGCCGGGACTAGCGGAACCGGGGAGCTGTTTTTT CASSEAGTSGTGELFF
TRBJ2-7 TRBV6-5 NA TRBD2 TGTGCCAGCAGGCCCGGGGGGAGCGGAGTTCAGTACTTC CASRPGGSGVQYF
TRBJ2-1 TRBV15 NA NA TGTGCCACCAGCAGAGGTACCTACAATGAGCAGTTCTTC CATSRGTYNEQFF
TRBJ2-5 TRBV9 NA TRBD2 TGTGCCAGCAGCCTAAGGGGAGGGGCGCGGTACGGAGAGACCCAGTACTTC CASSLRGGARYGETQYF
TRBJ2-7 TRBV28 NA NA TGTGCCAGCCTAAGGGACAAGTCCTACGAGCAGTACTTC CASLRDKSYEQYF
TRBJ2-1 TRBV9 NA TRBD2 TGTGCCAGCAGCGTAGGGCTAGCGGGGGCCTACAATGAGCAGTTCTTC CASSVGLAGAYNEQFF
TRBJ1-1 TRBV19 NA TRBD1 TGTGCCAGTAGTAGGAAGGACAGGGCCAACACTGAAGCTTTCTTT CASSRKDRANTEAFF
TRBJ2-5 TRBV6-1 NA NA TGTGCCAGCAGTGAAGGACTCCCCGGGGCCCAGTACTTC CASSEGLPGAQYF
TRBJ1-5 TRBV19 NA NA TGTGCCAGTAGTCCGACCGGGATCCTAGGCGTTCAGCCCCAGCATTTT CASSPTGILGVQPQHF
TRBJ2-7 TRBV4-2 NA TRBD2 TGTGCCAGCAGCCAGTCTACTAGCGGGGGCTCCTACGAGCAGTACTTC CASSQSTSGGSYEQYF
TRBJ1-5 TRBV30 few TRBD1 TGTGCCTGGACTTCGGACAGGGATCAGCCCCAGCATTTT CAWTSDRDQPQHF
TRBJ1-2 TRBV2 NA NA TGTGCCAGCAGCGCGACAAGCTACTATGGCTACACCTTC CASSATSYYGYTF
TRBJ2-2 TRBV9 NA NA TGTGCCAGCAGCGTTGGACAGACCACCGGGGAGCTGTTTTTT CASSVGQTTGELFF
TRBJ1-1 TRBV2 NA TRBD1 TGTGCCAGCAGATATAACAGACAGGGAGTGAACACTGAAGCTTTCTTT CASRYNRQGVNTEAFF
TRBJ2-2 TRBV2 few TRBD1 TGTGCCAGCAGTAGGGACAGGGCTAACACCGGGGAGCTGTTTTTT CASSRDRANTGELFF
TRBJ1-1 TRBV10-3 few NA TGTGCCATCAGTGGCACTTTGAACACTGAAGCTTTCTTT CAISGTLNTEAFF
TRBJ2-2 TRBV7-2 NA NA TGTGCCAGCAGCGACGTTGGGGAGCTGTTTTTT CASSDVGELFF
TRBJ1-5 TRBV19 NA NA TGTGCCAGTAGTCCCTCCCCTAGGGGGGGAAATCAGCCCCAGCATTTT CASSPSPRGGNQPQHF
TRBJ1-1 TRBV15 few NA TGTGCCACCAGCCCGGACGGGGGGACTGAAGCTTTCTTT CATSPDGGTEAFF
TRBJ1-2 TRBV7-9 NA NA TGTGCCAGCAGTCCCTCCGGGGTTAACTATGGCTACACCTTC CASSPSGVNYGYTF
TRBJ2-3 TRBV4-1 NA NA TGCGCCAGCGGGAGGACAGAGAGCACAGATACGCAGTATTTT CASGRTESTDTQYF
TRBJ2-3 TRBV5-6 NA NA TGTGCCAGCAGGGGGACATTTGGAGGACTCTCCACAGATACGCAGTATTTT CASRGTFGGLSTDTQYF
TRBJ2-3 TRBV28 NA TRBD1 TGTGCCAGCAGTTCCCCAGCGACAGGGACAGATACGCAGTATTTT CASSSPATGTDTQYF
TRBJ1-5 TRBV19 once NA TGTGCCAGTAGCAACCTTCAGAATAGCAATCAGCCCCAGCATTTT CASSNLQNSNQPQHF
TRBJ2-3 TRBV27 NA TRBD2 TGTGCCAGCAAGGTGGTCGGGGGGAGCACAGATACGCAGTATTTT CASKVVGGSTDTQYF
TRBJ2-5 TRBV5-6 NA NA TGTGCCAGCAGCCAGGCGGGGGCAGAGACCCAGTACTTC CASSQAGAETQYF
TRBJ1-2 TRBV28 NA NA TGTGCCAGCAGCGGCTCCCAGGGATATGGCTACACCTTC CASSGSQGYGYTF
TRBJ1-3 TRBV6-1 NA NA TGTGCCAGCTCCTGGGGGGCCTCTGGAAACACCATATATTTT CASSWGASGNTIYF
TRBJ2-7 TRBV6-5 NA TRBD2 TGTGCCAGCAGTTCCCGACTAGCGGGTTCCTACGAGCAGTACTTC CASSSRLAGSYEQYF
TRBJ1-6 TRBV25-1 NA NA TGTGCCAGCAGTGAATCTAGGCAAGGGGCACCCCTCCACTTT CASSESRQGAPLHF
TRBJ2-1 TRBV11-1 few TRBD2 TGTGCCAGCACCGCGGGAGCGGGAGGGTACAATGAGCAGTTCTTC CASTAGAGGYNEQFF
TRBJ2-5 TRBV7-3 NA NA TGTGCCAGCAGCCCAATCTCCTCCCCCCAGTACTTC CASSPISSPQYF
TRBJ1-2 TRBV4-3 NA NA TGCGCCAGCAGCCAAGACTCGTTTGGGACGGAGTATGGCTACACCTTC CASSQDSFGTEYGYTF
TRBJ2-1 TRBV18 NA TRBD1 TGTGCCAGCTCACAACCCTACAGGGGGCTGAGCTCCTACAATGAGCAGTTCTTC CASSQPYRGLSSYNEQFF
TRBJ2-6 TRBV7-8 many TRBD1 TGTGCCAGCAGCTTAGTGGTGGGACAGATCTCTGGGGCCAACGTCCTGACTTTC CASSLVVGQISGANVLTF
TRBJ2-7 TRBV2 few TRBD1 TGTGCCAGTAACCGGGACAGCTACGAGCAGTACTTC CASNRDSYEQYF
TRBJ1-2 TRBV19 NA NA TGTGCCAGTAGTATCCGACTAGGCTACACCTTC CASSIRLGYTF
TRBJ2-7 TRBV7-6 many NA TGTGCCAGCAGCTCATACAGGGGAGGGGAGCAGTACTTC CASSSYRGGEQYF